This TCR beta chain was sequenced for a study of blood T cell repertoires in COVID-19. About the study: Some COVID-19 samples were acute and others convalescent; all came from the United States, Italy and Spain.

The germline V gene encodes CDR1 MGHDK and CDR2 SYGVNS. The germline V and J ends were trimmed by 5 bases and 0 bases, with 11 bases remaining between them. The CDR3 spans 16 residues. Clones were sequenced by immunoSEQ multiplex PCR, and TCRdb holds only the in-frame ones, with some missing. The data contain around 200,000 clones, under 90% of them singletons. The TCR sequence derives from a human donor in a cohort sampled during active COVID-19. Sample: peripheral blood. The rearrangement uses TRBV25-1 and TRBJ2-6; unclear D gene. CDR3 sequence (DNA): TGTGCCAGCAGTCCTAACAGACGCTCTGGGGCCAACGTCCTGACTTTC. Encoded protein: CASSPNRRSGANVLTF.